Following are 25 T cell receptor beta chains from one sample sequenced in a study of T cell repertoires in cytomegalovirus infection. TCRdb redid the calling of the reads with MiXCR, one entry per CDR3 protein. The sample includes 300,000 to 400,000 distinct CDR3 sequences, 15% to 20% of them seen just once. Sequencing was done on a sample of PBMCs. These receptors originate from a human donor in good health (CMV status not recorded). Some clones in this sample may be carry-over from other donors' samples.

The rearrangement joins TRBV7-2 to TRBJ2-2; D remains unclear. V lost 3 bases and J lost 6, with 2 bases in between. The CDR3 is made up of 11 amino acids. Germline V gene sequence: CDR1 SGHTA, CDR2 FQGNSA. CDR3 protein: CASSFPGELFF. CDR3 bases: TGTGCCAGCAGCTTCCCCGGGGAGCTGTTTTTT.

This clonotype was counted at least ten times. The chain is built from TRBV7-8 and TRBJ2-7; D possibly matches TRBD1 or TRBD2 (5 bases each). Per germline, CDR1 SGHVS and CDR2 FQNEAQ. V lost 3 bases to trimming and J lost 2 bases, with 11 bases between them. The CDR3 consists of 14 residues. The CDR3 loop reads CASSFRDGPYEQYF. As DNA, the CDR3 is TGTGCCAGCAGCTTCCGGGACGGCCCCTACGAGCAGTACTTC.

This clonotype was detected a few times. The chain joins TRBV7-6 to TRBJ2-1; D is ambiguous. The CDR3 is 14 amino acids. The germline V gene has CDR1 SGHVS and CDR2 FNYEAQ. Trimming took 5 bases from V and 0 from J, leaving 8 bases between them. CDR3 residues: CASSPEFSYNEQFF. DNA for the CDR3: TGTGCCAGCAGCCCGGAGTTCTCCTACAATGAGCAGTTCTTC.

The V call is TRBV7-6, the J call TRBJ2-3, with D unresolved. Germline V CDR1 and CDR2: SGHVS, FNYEAQ. The CDR3 sequence is 14 residues long. V lost 7 bases to trimming and J lost 7 bases, with 18 bases between them. This CDR3 is CASTPDGWDYTQYF. The CDR3 region has the DNA TGTGCCAGCACCCCGGACGGCTGGGATTATACGCAGTATTTT.

This clonotype was observed a handful of times. V is TRBV12-3 or TRBV12-4 and J is TRBJ2-1; tentatively, D is TRBD2 (6 bases). With 4 bases removed from V and 6 bases from J, the gap between germline ends came to 19 bases. The CDR3 length is 16 residues. Here the CDR3 DNA reads TGTGCCAGCAGTTCCAACCCACGTAGCGGATCCAATGAGCAGTTCTTC. This encodes CASSSNPRSGSNEQFF.

This clonotype occurred many times. V usage is TRBV7-8 and J usage is TRBJ1-5; D ambiguous. Germline-derived CDR1 and CDR2 are SGHVS and FQNEAQ. The CDR3 is 15 residues long. Trimming took 3 bases from V and 1 from J, leaving 10 bases between them. The CDR3 loop is CASSFGSLSNQPQHF. CDR3 DNA: TGTGCCAGCAGCTTTGGCAGCCTAAGCAATCAGCCCCAGCATTTT. The full variable domain, completed using reference TRBV7-8 and TRBJ1-5, is GAGVSQSPRYKVAKRGQDVALRCDPISGHVSLFWYQQALGQGPEFLTYFQNEAQLDKSGLPSDRFFAERPEGSVSTLKIQRTQQEDSAVYLCASSFGSLSNQPQHFGDGTRLSIL.

This clonotype was recorded a few times. The rearrangement uses TRBV20-1 and TRBJ2-4, with TRBD2 as a possible D gene (5 bases). The CDR3 is 11 amino acids. Germline CDR1 and CDR2: DFQATT and SNEGSKA (reference sequence). V lost 2 bases to trimming and J lost 15 bases, with 14 bases between them. As DNA, the CDR3 is TGCAGTGCTAGACACCGGACCGAGGGGTACTTC. Protein sequence: CSARHRTEGYF.

The CDR3 bases are TGCAGCCCGCCCCCCGCAGACTCTAATGAAAAACTGTTTTTT. Protein: CSPPPADSNEKLFF. The chain carries TRBV29-1 and TRBJ1-4; D not certain. This CDR3 has 14 amino acids. V lost 8 bases and J 3 bases, leaving 16 bases between the germline ends. Germline values: CDR1 SQVTM, CDR2 ANQGSEA.

This clonotype has ten or more counts. V is TRBV7-8 and J is TRBJ1-2, with D tentatively TRBD1 (6 bases). The CDR3 totals 13 residues. Germline CDR1 SGHVS, CDR2 FQNEAQ. V was trimmed by 5 bases and J by 4 bases, leaving 11 bases between them. The chain's CDR3 is CASSPQGGYGYTF. In DNA, the CDR3 is TGTGCCAGCAGCCCACAGGGAGGCTATGGCTACACCTTC.

A few counts support this clonotype. The rearrangement uses TRBV14 and TRBJ1-1; D might be TRBD1 (6 bases). V lost 4 bases to trimming and J lost 8 bases, with 11 bases between them. The CDR3 has 12 residues. In germline, CDR1 is SGHDN, CDR2 FVKESK. CDR3 in DNA: TGTGCCAGCAGCCCCTGGGGGCGGGAAGCTTTCTTT. Translating gives CASSPWGREAFF.

This chain's CDR3 is CAWSVWGRTGNTIYF. In nucleotides, the CDR3 is TGTGCCTGGAGTGTATGGGGCAGAACTGGAAACACCATATATTTT. The V call is TRBV30, the J call TRBJ1-3, with D perhaps matching TRBD1 (5 bases). This CDR3 comprises 15 residues. Germline assignment: CDR1 GTSNPN and CDR2 SVGIG (reference sequence). The germline V and J ends were trimmed by 0 bases and 2 bases, with 11 bases remaining between them.

The genes are TRBV5-4 and TRBJ2-7, with D possibly called TRBD1 or TRBD2 (5 bases each). This CDR3 has 14 residues. Deletions cut 4 bases from V and 2 bases from J, with 13 bases between. Germline-derived CDR1 and CDR2 are SGHNT and YYREEE (reference sequence). The CDR3 DNA follows: TGTGCCAGCAGCAACCGGGACCGACCCTACGAGCAGTACTTC. It specifies CASSNRDRPYEQYF.

This clonotype was observed a few times. The chain links TRBV6-6 to TRBJ1-2; tentative D call: TRBD1 (5 bases). From germline, CDR1 is MNHNY and CDR2 SVGAGI (reference sequence). V lost 6 bases and J lost 7, with 12 bases in between. The CDR3 runs to 12 residues. The CDR3 spells CASRRGVGGYTF. As DNA, the CDR3 is TGTGCCAGCAGACGGGGCGTTGGTGGCTACACCTTC.

The table lists this clonotype with a few counts. The V and J genes are TRBV6-5 and TRBJ1-6; D remains unclear. V was pared by 0 bases and J by 10 bases, with 16 bases between. This CDR3 is 16 amino acids long. CDR1 is MNHEY and CDR2 is SVGAGI in the germline V gene. This CDR3 reads CASSYSNVHSGSPLHF. Here the CDR3 DNA reads TGTGCCAGCAGTTACTCGAATGTCCATTCGGGATCACCCCTCCACTTT.

The chain is built from TRBV29-1 and TRBJ2-3; 7 bases line up with TRBD1. Trimming cost V 8 bases and J 6 bases; bases outside gene matches: 20. This CDR3 is 16 amino acids long. Germline-derived CDR1 and CDR2 are SQVTM and ANQGSEA. The CDR3 nucleotides are TGCAGCTTCCGACAGGGTCTAAAGGTGAAAGGGGATACGCAGTATTTT. Amino acids: CSFRQGLKVKGDTQYF.

This clonotype was recorded many times. J is TRBJ1-3 and V is TRBV7-2, with 9 bases lining up with TRBD1. The CDR3 runs to 13 residues. Germline V gene data show CDR1 as SGHTA and CDR2 as FQGNSA. After removal of 8 bases from V and 2 bases from J, the junction contained 1 base not matched to a gene. The CDR3 nucleotides are TGTGCCAGCCGACAGGGGGCTGGAAACACCATATATTTT. Translating it yields CASRQGAGNTIYF.

Written as DNA, the CDR3 is TGCAGTGCTAGATACCCGGGGGGGGTATACGAGCAGTACTTC. It yields the protein CSARYPGGVYEQYF. The chain employs TRBV20-1 and TRBJ2-7, with TRBD2 matching 8 bases. V was clipped by 2 bases and J by 4 bases; unmatched bases: 7. This CDR3 is 14 amino acids long. CDR1 is DFQATT, CDR2 SNEGSKA, per germline (reference sequence).

This chain links TRBV27 with TRBJ1-2; 9 bases map to TRBD1. V gave up 6 bases and J gave up 6 bases; unmatched junction bases: 8. The germline CDR1 and CDR2 sequences are MNHEY and SMNVEV (reference sequence). This CDR3 comprises 14 residues. This chain's CDR3 is CASRDGTGINGYTF. CDR3 DNA: TGTGCCAGCAGGGATGGGACAGGGATAAATGGCTACACCTTC.

This clonotype was seen ten or more times. This chain joins TRBV7-2 and TRBJ2-5; a possible D gene is TRBD1 (7 bases). Germline CDR1 is SGHTA and CDR2 is FQGNSA. V lost 5 bases and J 5 bases, leaving 15 bases between the germline ends. CDR3 length equals 14 residues. The CDR3 nucleotides read TGTGCCAGCAGCCCAGCCAGGGGGAGGGAGACCCAGTACTTC. This translates into CASSPARGRETQYF.

In its sample, this clonotype was seen a few times. The V call is TRBV30, the J call TRBJ1-1, with a possible D match to TRBD1 (5 bases). Germline-derived CDR1 and CDR2 are GTSNPN and SVGIG (reference sequence). The length of the CDR3 is 12 residues. V was clipped by 2 bases and J by 4 bases, with 8 bases between them. The CDR3 region is CAWSPQGTEAFF. CDR3 nucleotide sequence: TGTGCCTGGAGTCCTCAGGGCACTGAAGCTTTCTTT.

The chain joins TRBV20-1 to TRBJ1-2; D is ambiguous. Germline lookup yields CDR1 DFQATT and CDR2 SNEGSKA (reference sequence). The V end lost 3 bases, the J end lost 2 bases, and 10 bases lay between the germline ends. This CDR3 comprises 13 residues. The CDR3 nucleotides read TGCAGTGCTAGGGATAGGACCAACTATGGCTACACCTTC. Its translation is CSARDRTNYGYTF.

The V call is TRBV6-1, the J call TRBJ1-6, with 8 bases matching TRBD1. The CDR3 is made up of 16 amino acids. The V segment lost 5 bases and the J segment 3 bases; nucleotides outside the gene matches: 6. CDR1 is MNHNS, CDR2 SASEGT, per germline. In nucleotides, the CDR3 is TGTGCCAGCAGTTCCCGGACAGGGTACTATAATTCACCCCTCCACTTT. This encodes CASSSRTGYYNSPLHF.

Turning to this clonotype: A much more abundant neighbour one base away suggests this may be a read error. This chain connects TRBV19 to TRBJ1-3; D gene ambiguous. The CDR3 runs to 12 residues. In germline, CDR1 is LNHDA, CDR2 SQIVND (reference sequence). V dropped 3 bases and J dropped 4 bases, with 4 bases sitting between them. The CDR3 protein is CASSITGNTIYF. The CDR3 region has the DNA TGTGCCAGTAGTATTACCGGAAACACCATATATTTT.

This clonotype occurred many times. The CDR3, as DNA: TGTGCCAGCAGTTTTGGGGGGCAGGGGGGGACCAACACTGAAGCTTTCTTT. Translation: CASSFGGQGGTNTEAFF. This sequence joins TRBV12-3 or TRBV12-4 and TRBJ1-1; 7 nucleotides line up with TRBD1. The CDR3 loop spans 17 amino acids. Losses at the gene ends were 3 bases for V and 2 bases for J; bases not matched to a gene: 12.

The V and J genes are TRBV19 and TRBJ2-1; the D gene is possibly TRBD2 (6 bases). The CDR3 is 18 residues long. Trimming shortened V by 6 bases and J by 10 bases, and 31 bases separated the two germline ends. Germline assignment: CDR1 LNHDA and CDR2 SQIVND (reference sequence). The CDR3 region is CASSTNVRDSHRRMEQFF. Written as DNA, the CDR3 is TGTGCCAGTAGCACAAACGTACGGGACTCACACCGGAGGATGGAGCAGTTCTTC.